Listed below are T cell receptor beta chains from one sample, sequenced in a study of a mutant IDH1 vaccine in newly diagnosed glioma. Some clones are missing from TCRdb's copy, which holds only in-frame ones; the method was immunoSEQ multiplex PCR. The sample has tens of thousands of clones; about 74% are singletons. These receptors' targets are unknown. This material consisted of PBMCs, taken from a glioma patient whose treatment included an IDH1 peptide vaccine. Every receptor here comes from a man aged 50-60 years with glioma. CDR3s include the opening cysteine and the closing phenylalanine or tryptophan. D genes are given only for firm matches. A row's size may be missing; if present it is once, few, many or a size class.

TRBV9	NA	TRBJ2-1	NA	CASSGGGHNEQFF	TGTGCCAGCAGCGGGGGGGGCCACAATGAGCAGTTCTTC
TRBV6-1	NA	TRBJ1-3	NA	CASSEGRVHTIYF	TGTGCCAGCAGTGAAGGTAGAGTGCACACCATATATTTT
TRBV13	NA	TRBJ2-1	NA	CASSLTEQVKRNEQFF	TGTGCCAGCAGCCTTACCGAACAGGTTAAGCGGAATGAGCAGTTCTTC
TRBV28	NA	TRBJ1-1	NA	CASSLAVNTEAFF	TGTGCCAGCAGTTTGGCCGTGAACACTGAAGCTTTCTTT
TRBV28	NA	TRBJ2-7	NA	CASTQPGDGSSEQYF	TGTGCCAGCACCCAACCAGGGGATGGGAGTAGCGAGCAGTACTTC
TRBV19	NA	TRBJ1-1	NA	CASSIDMRNTEAFF	TGTGCCAGTAGTATTGACATGCGGAACACTGAAGCTTTCTTT
TRBV5-1	NA	TRBJ1-4	NA	CASSNLQGGKNEKLFF	TGCGCCAGCAGCAACCTGCAGGGAGGGAAGAATGAAAAACTGTTTTTT
TRBV6-1	NA	TRBJ2-5	few	CASSEGGSRAETQYF	TGTGCCAGCAGTGAAGGGGGCTCAAGAGCAGAGACCCAGTACTTC
TRBV6-5	NA	TRBJ1-4	NA	CASSPPGGDEKLFF	TGTGCCAGCAGCCCCCCCGGGGGCGATGAAAAACTGTTTTTT
TRBV27	TRBD1	TRBJ1-5	NA	CASSPQGARSNQPQHF	TGTGCCAGCAGCCCACAGGGGGCGCGCAGCAATCAGCCCCAGCATTTT
TRBV23-1	TRBD1	TRBJ1-1	once	CASSRTTGDAEAFF	TGCGCCAGCAGTCGGACGACAGGGGACGCTGAAGCTTTCTTT
TRBV28	TRBD2	TRBJ2-2	NA	CASSLLGEGIRAGELFF	TGTGCCAGCAGTTTATTAGGGGAGGGGATCAGGGCCGGGGAGCTGTTTTTT
TRBV19	NA	TRBJ2-5	NA	CASSKRQAGTQYF	TGTGCCAGTAGTAAACGACAGGCAGGGACCCAGTACTTC
TRBV14	NA	TRBJ2-1	NA	CASSQDRVDEQFF	TGTGCCAGCAGCCAAGACAGGGTTGATGAGCAGTTCTTC
TRBV6-4	NA	TRBJ1-5	few	CASRSRDWNQPQHF	TGTGCCAGCCGCAGTAGGGACTGGAATCAGCCCCAGCATTTT
TRBV9	NA	TRBJ2-7	NA	CASSNKDYEQYF	TGTGCCAGCAGTAACAAGGACTACGAGCAGTACTTC
TRBV12-2	NA	TRBJ1-5	many	CASRLGQEKQPQHF	TGTGCAAGTCGCTTAGGACAGGAAAAACAGCCCCAGCATTTT
TRBV7-8	TRBD2	TRBJ2-3	NA	CASSLDRTSGTTDTQYF	TGTGCCAGCAGCTTAGACAGGACTAGCGGTACCACAGATACGCAGTATTTT
TRBV29-1	NA	TRBJ2-7	NA	CSVGGGNSYEQYF	TGCAGCGTTGGGGGCGGGAACTCCTACGAGCAGTACTTC
TRBV4-1	TRBD2	TRBJ2-1	NA	CASSQGTSGGRNEQFF	TGCGCCAGCAGCCAAGGGACTAGCGGGGGGAGGAATGAGCAGTTCTTC
TRBV13	TRBD1	TRBJ1-6	NA	CASSLGQGYNSPLHF	TGTGCCAGCAGCTTAGGACAGGGGTATAATTCACCCCTCCACTTT
TRBV7-3	TRBD1	TRBJ1-1	few	CASSLTGTDTEAFF	TGTGCCAGCAGCTTAACCGGGACAGACACTGAAGCTTTCTTT
TRBV29-1	NA	TRBJ2-7	NA	CSVGDGVAYYEQYF	TGCAGCGTTGGGGATGGGGTTGCTTACTACGAGCAGTACTTC
TRBV19	NA	TRBJ1-5	NA	CASSILAGQGNQPQHF	TGTGCCAGTAGTATACTAGCAGGGCAGGGCAATCAGCCCCAGCATTTT
TRBV7-2	NA	TRBJ1-2	few	CASSPWTEGGYTF	TGTGCCAGCAGCCCGTGGACAGAGGGTGGCTACACCTTC
TRBV6-4	NA	TRBJ1-1	NA	CASSAAGGTEAFF	TGTGCCAGCAGTGCGGCCGGGGGCACTGAAGCTTTCTTT
TRBV14	NA	TRBJ1-4	medium-sized	CASSQGRREKLFF	TGTGCCAGCAGCCAAGGAAGAAGGGAAAAACTGTTTTTT
TRBV7-2	TRBD2	TRBJ2-1	NA	CASSLVPRGGRYNEQFF	TGTGCCAGCAGCTTAGTCCCCCGGGGGGGTCGCTACAATGAGCAGTTCTTC
TRBV6-5	TRBD2	TRBJ2-3	NA	CASSGGLASDTQYF	TGTGCCAGCAGTGGGGGACTAGCCTCAGATACGCAGTATTTT
TRBV2	NA	TRBJ2-3	NA	CASARTDLTDTQYF	TGTGCCAGCGCCCGGACAGACCTAACAGATACGCAGTATTTT
TRBV7-2	NA	TRBJ1-1	once	CASSPPSRVNTEAFF	TGTGCCAGCAGCCCGCCGTCGCGGGTGAACACTGAAGCTTTCTTT
TRBV7-9	NA	TRBJ1-1	few	CASSLEGQGLNTEAFF	TGTGCCAGCAGCTTAGAAGGTCAGGGGCTGAACACTGAAGCTTTCTTT
TRBV19	NA	TRBJ2-1	NA	CASCRDSLTMKQFF	TGTGCCAGTTGCCGGGACTCCCTGACAATGAAGCAGTTCTTC
TRBV30	TRBD1	TRBJ1-1	few	CAWSARAGGATEAFF	TGTGCCTGGAGCGCCCGGGCAGGGGGAGCAACTGAAGCTTTCTTT
TRBV28	NA	TRBJ2-7	medium-sized	CASGLSSEQYF	TGTGCCTCGGGACTCTCATCCGAGCAGTACTTC
TRBV7-9	NA	TRBJ1-1	few	CASSWDLTEAFF	TGTGCCAGCAGCTGGGACCTCACTGAAGCTTTCTTT
TRBV19	TRBD1	TRBJ2-2	once	CASSIRGRFTGELFF	TGTGCCAGTAGTATAAGGGGGCGGTTCACCGGGGAGCTGTTTTTT
TRBV9	NA	TRBJ2-2	NA	CASSVGRSLTGELFF	TGTGCCAGCAGCGTAGGAAGGAGCCTAACCGGGGAGCTGTTTTTT
TRBV29-1	NA	TRBJ1-3	NA	CSVEVDTIYF	TGCAGCGTTGAGGTCGACACCATATATTTT
TRBV6-6	NA	TRBJ1-1	NA	CASIRGNTEAFF	TGTGCCAGCATCCGAGGGAACACTGAAGCTTTCTTT
TRBV27	TRBD1	TRBJ2-7	NA	CASSSPRGLYEQYF	TGTGCCAGCAGTTCCCCGAGGGGGCTCTACGAGCAGTACTTC
TRBV4-3	NA	TRBJ2-2	NA	CASSSPGELFF	TGCGCCAGCAGTTCGCCAGGGGAGCTGTTTTTT
TRBV14	NA	TRBJ2-7	NA	CASSQGGDGPYEQYF	TGTGCCAGCAGCCAAGGCGGAGACGGCCCCTACGAGCAGTACTTC
TRBV29-1	TRBD1	TRBJ2-1	NA	CSASGTGYNEQFF	TGCAGCGCCTCAGGGACAGGGTACAATGAGCAGTTCTTC
TRBV5-6	TRBD2	TRBJ2-5	NA	CASSLGLAGAQETQYF	TGTGCCAGCAGCTTGGGACTAGCGGGGGCCCAAGAGACCCAGTACTTC
TRBV29-1	NA	TRBJ2-7	NA	CSVYDGDPNYEQYF	TGCAGCGTTTATGACGGGGACCCGAACTACGAGCAGTACTTC
TRBV10-3	TRBD1	TRBJ1-2	NA	CAISDGTGGRIHGYTF	TGTGCCATCAGTGATGGGACAGGGGGGAGAATCCATGGCTACACCTTC
TRBV15	NA	TRBJ1-1	NA	CATSRVRAGGLAEAFF	TGTGCCACCAGCAGAGTACGGGCTGGGGGGCTTGCTGAAGCTTTCTTT
TRBV7-9	NA	TRBJ1-3	NA	CASSLGSGNTIYF	TGTGCCAGCAGCTTAGGGTCTGGAAACACCATATATTTT
TRBV25-1	NA	TRBJ1-1	NA	CASSPSQGLTEAFF	TGTGCCAGCTCCCCTTCGCAGGGACTTACTGAAGCTTTCTTT
TRBV5-4	NA	TRBJ1-1	NA	CASKIDRFSEAFF	TGTGCCAGCAAAATCGACAGGTTCAGCGAAGCTTTCTTT
TRBV14	NA	TRBJ2-3	NA	CASSLTRDGTDTQYF	TGTGCCAGCAGCCTCACCCGGGACGGCACAGATACGCAGTATTTT
TRBV7-9	NA	TRBJ1-2	NA	CASSLLKGFDGYTF	TGTGCCAGCAGCTTATTGAAGGGATTTGATGGCTACACCTTC
TRBV7-5	NA	TRBJ2-2	NA	CARSSLPPAPPPRGTGELFF	TGTGCCAGAAGCTCACTACCCCCTGCTCCTCCTCCCCGAGGGACCGGGGAGCTGTTTTTT
TRBV5-6	NA	TRBJ1-1	NA	CASSPGGGEAFF	TGTGCCAGCAGCCCCGGGGGGGGTGAAGCTTTCTTT
TRBV14	TRBD2	TRBJ2-1	NA	CASSLPGTSDNEQFF	TGTGCCAGCAGCCTACCCGGGACTAGCGACAATGAGCAGTTCTTC
TRBV19	TRBD1	TRBJ2-7	NA	CASSLKGGRGPPYEQYF	TGTGCCAGTAGCTTAAAAGGGGGCAGGGGGCCCCCCTACGAGCAGTACTTC
TRBV30	NA	TRBJ2-6	NA	CAWSVLGGHSGANVLTF	TGTGCCTGGAGTGTACTCGGGGGGCACAGTGGGGCCAACGTCCTGACTTTC
TRBV5-1	NA	TRBJ2-7	NA	CASSLGRANSYEQYF	TGCGCCAGCAGCTTGGGCAGGGCAAACTCCTACGAGCAGTACTTC
TRBV5-1	TRBD2	TRBJ2-7	NA	CASSFSSTSGASYEQYF	TGCGCCAGCAGCTTCTCTTCGACTAGCGGGGCCTCCTATGAGCAGTACTTC